The rows below give T cell receptor beta chains drawn from one sample of a study of identical twins. TCRdb re-called the 5' RACE reads with MiXCR, one entry per CDR3 protein. The table has around 1.7 million distinct CDR3 sequences, under 35% seen once. Sample: cord blood. The receptors stem from a newborn girl in good health. Each CDR3 is given with its conserved first and last residue. A D gene is named only where the DNA matches it firmly. Expanded clones get a size class; other rows say once, few or many, or leave the size out.

abundance	d_gene	v_gene	j_gene	CDR3aa	CDR3nt
many	NA	TRBV6-5	TRBJ1-6	CASSYPRGKDNSPLHF	TGTGCCAGCAGTTACCCCAGGGGTAAGGATAATTCACCCCTCCACTTT
few	TRBD2	TRBV7-7	TRBJ2-5	CASSRTSGGTQETQYF	TGTGCCAGCAGCCGGACTAGCGGGGGAACCCAAGAGACCCAGTACTTC
NA	TRBD2	TRBV20-1	TRBJ2-1	CSASRGGGYNEQFF	TGCAGTGCTAGTAGGGGCGGGGGCTACAATGAGCAGTTCTTC
few	TRBD2	TRBV2	TRBJ2-7	CASSEAGRGSSYEQYF	TGTGCCAGCAGTGAAGCTGGGCGGGGGAGCTCCTACGAGCAGTACTTC
NA	NA	TRBV28	TRBJ2-3	CASTLGDSDTQYF	TGTGCCAGCACTCTAGGGGATTCAGATACGCAGTATTTT
NA	NA	TRBV18	TRBJ2-7	CASSPIEGYEQYF	TGTGCCAGCTCACCAATCGAGGGCTACGAGCAGTACTTC
NA	TRBD2	TRBV27	TRBJ2-3	CASSFGTSGTSTDTQYF	TGTGCCAGCAGTTTTGGGACTAGCGGCACTAGCACAGATACGCAGTATTTT
NA	TRBD1	TRBV20-1	TRBJ2-2	CSAQPGGYGELFF	TGCAGTGCGCAACCAGGGGGCTACGGGGAGCTGTTTTTT
NA	TRBD1	TRBV6-6	TRBJ1-1	CASSYSDRGGPEAFF	TGTGCCAGCAGTTACTCGGACAGGGGAGGTCCTGAAGCTTTCTTT
NA	TRBD2	TRBV9	TRBJ2-5	CASSGGEQETQYF	TGTGCCAGTTCCGGGGGGGAACAAGAGACCCAGTACTTC
few	TRBD2	TRBV20-1	TRBJ2-7	CSARLAGDYYEQYF	TGCAGTGCTAGACTAGCGGGAGACTACTACGAGCAGTACTTC
NA	NA	TRBV4-1	TRBJ2-1	CASGLASGRSDEQFF	TGCGCCAGCGGCTTGGCTTCGGGGCGTAGTGATGAGCAGTTCTTC
NA	NA	TRBV7-9	TRBJ2-3	CASSLSPDRRGDTQYF	TGTGCCAGCAGCTTATCCCCGGACAGGAGGGGAGATACGCAGTATTTT
few	TRBD1	TRBV20-1	TRBJ1-2	CSARDRQGGYGYTF	TGCAGTGCTAGAGATAGACAGGGCGGCTATGGCTACACCTTC
few	NA	TRBV25-1	TRBJ2-1	CASSESKGGGEGSYNEQFF	TGTGCCAGCAGTGAATCAAAGGGTGGTGGAGAAGGCTCCTACAATGAGCAGTTCTTC
many	NA	TRBV12-3/TRBV12-4	TRBJ2-7	CASSSGSSPYEQYF	TGTGCCAGCAGTTCGGGTAGTTCGCCCTACGAGCAGTACTTC
NA	NA	TRBV6-2/TRBV6-3	TRBJ1-5	CASSYRQGTRDSNQPQHF	TGTGCCAGCAGTTACCGGCAGGGAACTAGGGATAGCAATCAGCCCCAGCATTTT
NA	TRBD2	TRBV9	TRBJ2-5	CASSPRTSLVDEQYF	TGTGCCAGCAGCCCCCGGACTAGCTTAGTGGATGAGCAGTACTTC
NA	NA	TRBV7-2	TRBJ1-1	CASSPDGIPNTEAFF	TGTGCCAGCAGCCCAGACGGAATCCCAAACACTGAAGCTTTCTTT
NA	TRBD2	TRBV18	TRBJ2-3	CASSSVFSGASTDTQYF	TGTGCCAGCTCATCCGTATTTAGCGGGGCGAGCACAGATACGCAGTATTTT
few	NA	TRBV28	TRBJ2-5	CASSFSLRRETQYF	TGTGCCAGCAGTTTTTCCCTGAGGCGGGAGACCCAGTACTTC
few	NA	TRBV12-3/TRBV12-4	TRBJ2-7	CASSLKGGGTYEQYF	TGTGCCAGCAGTTTGAAGGGAGGGGGAACCTACGAGCAGTACTTC
NA	NA	TRBV4-1	TRBJ1-4	CASSQEGHSNEKLFF	TGCGCCAGCAGCCAAGAGGGACATTCAAATGAAAAACTGTTTTTT
many	TRBD1	TRBV28	TRBJ2-7	CASRPTGYGSYEQYF	TGTGCCAGCAGACCGACAGGGTACGGCTCCTACGAGCAGTACTTC
NA	NA	TRBV12-3/TRBV12-4	TRBJ2-5	CASTPRIQETQYF	TGTGCCAGCACCCCCCGGATCCAAGAGACCCAGTACTTC
few	NA	TRBV25-1	TRBJ2-7	CASSDQNWAGSSYEQYF	TGTGCCAGCAGTGACCAAAACTGGGCGGGATCTTCCTACGAGCAGTACTTC
NA	NA	TRBV4-2	TRBJ2-1	CASSQGHESSYNEQFF	TGTGCCAGCAGCCAAGGACACGAAAGCTCCTACAATGAGCAGTTCTTC
many	TRBD1	TRBV24-1	TRBJ2-5	CATSAGTEETQYF	TGTGCCACCAGTGCCGGGACAGAGGAGACCCAGTACTTC
NA	TRBD2	TRBV5-1	TRBJ2-3	CASSLGWTSGGTDTQYF	TGCGCCAGCAGCTTGGGATGGACTAGCGGGGGGACAGATACGCAGTATTTT
few	NA	TRBV7-9	TRBJ2-1	CASSLGFSGWNNEQFF	TGTGCCAGCAGCTTAGGCTTCAGCGGGTGGAACAATGAGCAGTTCTTC
few	TRBD1	TRBV7-2	TRBJ1-6	CASSYTGGSYNSPLHF	TGTGCCAGCAGCTATACAGGGGGCTCCTATAATTCACCCCTCCACTTT
NA	TRBD2	TRBV3-1	TRBJ2-1	CASGISGGGNEQFF	TGTGCCAGCGGGATTAGCGGGGGGGGAAATGAGCAGTTCTTC
few	NA	TRBV27	TRBJ1-6	CASTPHRESSYNSPLHF	TGTGCCAGCACTCCACACAGGGAGAGCTCCTATAATTCACCCCTCCACTTT
NA	NA	TRBV12-3/TRBV12-4	TRBJ2-5	CASRAIISYSEQYF	TGTGCCAGCAGGGCTATTATCTCGTACAGTGAGCAGTACTTC
once	TRBD2	TRBV20-1	TRBJ2-3	CSAYLLAGSTDTQYF	TGCAGTGCTTACTTACTAGCGGGGAGCACAGATACGCAGTATTTT
NA	NA	TRBV20-1	TRBJ2-3	CSAQTPSTDTQYF	TGCAGTGCCCAGACTCCTAGCACAGATACGCAGTATTTT
once	NA	TRBV5-8	TRBJ1-4	CASSLWAESTNEKLFF	TGTGCCAGCAGCTTGTGGGCCGAATCAACTAATGAAAAACTGTTTTTT
NA	NA	TRBV7-6	TRBJ2-5	CASSLAKRGETQYF	TGTGCCAGCAGCTTAGCGAAGAGGGGAGAGACCCAGTACTTC
few	NA	TRBV12-3/TRBV12-4	TRBJ2-3	CASRSQGTDTQYF	TGTGCCAGCAGATCACAGGGCACAGATACGCAGTATTTT
few	NA	TRBV7-9	TRBJ1-1	CASSFDREAFF	TGTGCCAGCAGCTTTGACAGGGAAGCTTTCTTT
NA	TRBD2	TRBV4-2	TRBJ2-3	CASSLTYSGGAGSTDTQYF	TGTGCCAGCAGCCTCACATATAGCGGGGGAGCGGGGAGCACAGATACGCAGTATTTT
NA	TRBD1	TRBV4-2	TRBJ1-5	CASSQGSTGQGNQPQHF	TGTGCCAGCAGCCAAGGCTCGACAGGGCAGGGCAATCAGCCCCAGCATTTT
few	NA	TRBV4-2	TRBJ2-1	CASSPPLAGRGEQFF	TGTGCCAGCAGCCCGCCCCTGGCGGGAAGGGGTGAGCAGTTCTTC
few	TRBD1	TRBV4-1	TRBJ1-2	CASSQDRGTLNYGYTF	TGCGCCAGCAGCCAGGACAGGGGGACCCTAAACTATGGCTACACCTTC
NA	NA	TRBV20-1	TRBJ2-7	CSAPGVAQETRYF	TGCAGTGCCCCCGGTGTAGCACAAGAGACCCGGTACTTC
few	TRBD1	TRBV4-2	TRBJ1-2	CASSQTDRGVVNYGYTF	TGTGCCAGCAGCCAAACGGACAGGGGTGTGGTCAACTATGGCTACACCTTC
NA	NA	TRBV6-5	TRBJ1-1	CASTPVSGTEAFF	TGTGCCAGCACCCCTGTCAGCGGCACTGAAGCTTTCTTT